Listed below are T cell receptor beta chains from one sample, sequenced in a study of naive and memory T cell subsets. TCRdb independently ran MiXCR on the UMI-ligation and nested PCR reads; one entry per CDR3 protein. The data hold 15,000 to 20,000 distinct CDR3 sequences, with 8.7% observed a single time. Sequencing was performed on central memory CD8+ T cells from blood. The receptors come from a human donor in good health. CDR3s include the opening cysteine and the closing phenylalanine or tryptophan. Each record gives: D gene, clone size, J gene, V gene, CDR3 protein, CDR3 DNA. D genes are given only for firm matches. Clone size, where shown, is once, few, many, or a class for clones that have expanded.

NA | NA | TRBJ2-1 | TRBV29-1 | CSVAGTGRDEQFF | TGCAGCGTGGCCGGAACAGGGCGCGATGAGCAGTTCTTC
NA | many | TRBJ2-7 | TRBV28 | CASSPTLQGHEQYF | TGTGCCAGCAGTCCAACCCTGCAGGGCCACGAGCAGTACTTC
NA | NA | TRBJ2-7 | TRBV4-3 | CASSQELGGGYYEQYF | TGCGCCAGCAGCCAAGAGTTGGGGGGGGGCTACTACGAGCAGTACTTC
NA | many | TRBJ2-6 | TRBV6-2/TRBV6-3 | CASNNLEDSGANVLTF | TGTGCCAGCAACAACCTCGAGGACTCTGGGGCCAACGTCCTGACTTTC
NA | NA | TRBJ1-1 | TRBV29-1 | CSVRGGEAFF | TGCAGCGTCCGTGGCGGGGAGGCTTTCTTT
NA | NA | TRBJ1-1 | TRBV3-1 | CASSAPRGGTEAFF | TGTGCCAGCAGCGCGCCTAGGGGGGGAACTGAAGCTTTCTTT
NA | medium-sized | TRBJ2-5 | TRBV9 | CASSGQQGLAGETQYF | TGTGCCAGCAGCGGGCAACAGGGACTTGCGGGAGAGACCCAGTACTTC
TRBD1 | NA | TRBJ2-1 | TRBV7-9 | CASSFGTGAYNEQFF | TGTGCCAGCAGCTTCGGGACAGGGGCCTACAATGAGCAGTTCTTC
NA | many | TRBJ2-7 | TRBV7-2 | CASSLVSDEQYF | TGTGCCAGCAGCTTAGTGTCGGACGAGCAGTACTTC
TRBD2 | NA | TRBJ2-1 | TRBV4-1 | CASSQRRTSWQFF | TGCGCCAGCAGCCAACGTAGGACTAGCTGGCAGTTCTTC
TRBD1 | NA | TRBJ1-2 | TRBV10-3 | CATLAKAGTGGSTF | TGTGCCACCCTGGCCAAAGCAGGGACAGGGGGGAGTACCTTC
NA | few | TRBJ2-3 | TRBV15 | CATSRVGGGSGTDTQYF | TGTGCCACCAGCAGAGTAGGGGGCGGGAGTGGGACAGATACGCAGTATTTT
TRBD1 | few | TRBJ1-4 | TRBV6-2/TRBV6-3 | CASVSGQATNEKLFF | TGTGCCAGCGTCTCGGGACAGGCAACTAATGAAAAACTGTTTTTT
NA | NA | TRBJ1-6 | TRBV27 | CASKWGSYNSPLHF | TGTGCCAGCAAGTGGGGCTCCTATAATTCACCCCTCCACTTT
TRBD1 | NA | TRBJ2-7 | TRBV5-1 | CASSLDRGSFYEQYF | TGCGCCAGCAGCCTGGACAGGGGTTCCTTCTACGAGCAGTACTTC
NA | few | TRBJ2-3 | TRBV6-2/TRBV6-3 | CASSYMADTQYF | TGTGCCAGCAGTTATATGGCAGATACGCAGTATTTT
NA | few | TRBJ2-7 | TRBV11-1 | CASSYRVFDYEQYF | TGTGCCAGCAGCTATAGGGTTTTCGACTACGAGCAGTACTTC
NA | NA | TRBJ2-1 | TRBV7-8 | CASSLAQEGAKQFF | TGTGCCAGCAGCTTGGCCCAGGAGGGGGCGAAGCAGTTCTTC
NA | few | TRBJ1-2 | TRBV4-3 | CASSQTGPERDGYTF | TGCGCCAGCAGCCAAACCGGGCCCGAAAGGGATGGCTACACCTTC
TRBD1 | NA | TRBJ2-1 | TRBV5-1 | CASSSGQAEVDEQFF | TGCGCCAGCAGCTCGGGACAGGCCGAGGTCGATGAGCAGTTCTTC
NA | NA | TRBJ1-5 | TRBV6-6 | CASSVGDQPQHF | TGTGCCAGCAGTGTGGGGGATCAGCCCCAGCATTTT
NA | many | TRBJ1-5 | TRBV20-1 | CSARVSEGQPQHF | TGCAGTGCTAGAGTCTCAGAAGGGCAGCCCCAGCATTTT
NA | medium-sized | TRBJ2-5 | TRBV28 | CASSTRGTPTETQYF | TGTGCCAGCAGTACCCGGGGGACTCCTACTGAGACCCAGTACTTC
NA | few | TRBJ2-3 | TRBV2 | CASGADTQYF | TGTGCCAGCGGGGCAGATACGCAGTATTTT
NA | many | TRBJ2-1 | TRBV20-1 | CSARGEAGTEVNEQFF | TGCAGTGCTAGAGGGGAAGCCGGGACCGAAGTCAATGAGCAGTTCTTC
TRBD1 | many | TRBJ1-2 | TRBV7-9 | CASSLDRGSYYGYTF | TGTGCCAGCAGCTTAGACAGGGGTTCGTACTATGGCTACACCTTC
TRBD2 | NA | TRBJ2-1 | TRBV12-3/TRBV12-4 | CATIARPERGGRNEQFF | TGTGCCACCATCGCTCGTCCGGAGCGGGGGGGGCGGAATGAGCAGTTCTTC
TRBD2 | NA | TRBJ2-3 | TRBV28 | CASSLLIPPAGVYTDTQYF | TGTGCCAGCAGTTTACTCATCCCGCCAGCGGGAGTGTACACAGATACGCAGTATTTT
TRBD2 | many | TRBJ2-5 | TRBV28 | CASRLAEQETQYF | TGTGCTAGTCGACTAGCAGAACAAGAGACCCAGTACTTC
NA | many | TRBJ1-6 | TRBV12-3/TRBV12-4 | CASGISRGNSPLHF | TGTGCCAGCGGTATTTCCCGGGGAAATTCACCCCTCCACTTT
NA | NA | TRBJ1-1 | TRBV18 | CASSLRANTEAFF | TGTGCCAGCTCACTAAGAGCAAACACTGAAGCTTTCTTT
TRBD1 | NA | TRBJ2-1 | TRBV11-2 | CASSRYAPGQQLNEQFF | TGTGCCAGCAGCCGATACGCCCCGGGACAGCAACTCAATGAGCAGTTCTTC
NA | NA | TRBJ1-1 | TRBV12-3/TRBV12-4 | CASWRGSTEAFF | TGTGCCAGCTGGCGGGGAAGCACTGAAGCTTTCTTT
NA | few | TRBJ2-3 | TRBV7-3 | CASSALGVTDTQYF | TGTGCCAGCAGCGCACTCGGGGTCACAGATACGCAGTATTTT
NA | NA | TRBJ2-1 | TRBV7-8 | CASTREVHNYNEQFF | TGTGCCAGCACCCGGGAAGTTCATAACTACAATGAGCAGTTCTTC
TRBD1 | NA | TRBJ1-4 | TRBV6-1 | CASSGTGTNEKLFF | TGTGCCAGCAGTGGGACAGGGACTAATGAAAAACTGTTTTTT
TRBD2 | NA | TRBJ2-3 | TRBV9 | CASSAPGGTSGRGDTQYF | TGTGCCAGCAGCGCCCCGGGGGGGACTAGCGGGAGGGGAGATACGCAGTATTTT
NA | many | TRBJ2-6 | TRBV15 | CATSSSSSGANVLTF | TGTGCCACCAGCAGTTCAAGCTCTGGGGCCAACGTCCTGACTTTC
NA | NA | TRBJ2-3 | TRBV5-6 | CASSLELARGTDTQYF | TGTGCCAGCAGCTTGGAACTAGCCCGAGGGACAGATACGCAGTATTTT
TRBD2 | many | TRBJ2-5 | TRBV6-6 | CASTDRGGAGETQYF | TGTGCCAGCACGGATCGCGGGGGGGCCGGAGAGACCCAGTACTTC
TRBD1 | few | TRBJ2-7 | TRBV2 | CASRGTGLVEQYF | TGTGCCAGCAGGGGGACAGGTTTGGTGGAGCAGTACTTC
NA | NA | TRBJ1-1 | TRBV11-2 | CASSSGQPNTEAIF | TGTGCCAGCAGCTCAGGACAACCGAACACTGAAGCTATCTTT
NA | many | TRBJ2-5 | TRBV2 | CASNGFQGQETQYF | TGTGCCAGCAATGGGTTCCAGGGTCAAGAGACCCAGTACTTC
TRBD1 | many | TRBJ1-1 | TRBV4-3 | CASSQEGGASKSFF | TGCGCCAGCAGCCAAGAAGGGGGCGCAAGTAAATCTTTCTTT
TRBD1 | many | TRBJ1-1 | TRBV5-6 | CASSPKWDSEAFF | TGTGCCAGCAGCCCAAAGTGGGACAGTGAAGCTTTCTTT
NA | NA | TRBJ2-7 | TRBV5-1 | CASSLDTTYEQYF | TGCGCCAGCAGCTTGGACACGACCTACGAGCAGTACTTC
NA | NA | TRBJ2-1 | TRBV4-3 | CASSQDFQGGSYNEQFF | TGCGCCAGCAGCCAAGACTTCCAGGGAGGCTCCTACAATGAGCAGTTCTTC
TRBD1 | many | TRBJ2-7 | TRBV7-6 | CASSLSDPGQGFYEQYF | TGTGCCAGCAGCTTATCAGACCCGGGACAGGGGTTCTACGAGCAGTACTTC
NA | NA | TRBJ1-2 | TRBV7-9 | CASSPPGGAGNYGYTF | TGTGCCAGCAGTCCCCCCGGTGGGGCAGGGAACTATGGCTACACCTTC